This T cell receptor (beta chain) was captured in a study of shared clonotypes between healthy human individuals. Study summary: Three plates were used per donor for CD4 naive, three for CD4 memory, two for CD8 naive and one for CD8 memory. Overall study findings and caveats: A small donor pool kept down the genetic and exposure-history diversity that was represented. The study found roughly 5% of naive CD4 clonotypes shared across several donors.

Assay used: immunoSEQ multiplex PCR; TCRdb lists only in-frame clones, some missing. Altogether 550,000 to 800,000 clones are present, around 90% being singletons, with the ten largest covering 34%. On this clone itself: Antigen unknown.

Germline V gives CDR1 MNHEY, CDR2 SVGAGI. With V trimmed by 4 bases and J by 7 bases, 5 bases remained unmatched. The CDR3 extends over 14 amino acids. The V and J genes are TRBV6-5 and TRBJ1-5; 9 bases are shared with TRBD1. The source of this sequence is a man in his late teens or twenties in good health. Some clones in this sample may be carry-over from other donors' samples. The sample was memory CD8+ T cells from PBMCs. Subset here: CD45RO+ cells pooled with CCR7-negative TemRA cells. In DNA form, the CDR3 reads TGTGCCAGCAGTTTGCGGACAGGGGACCAGCCCCAGCATTTT. Protein product: CASSLRTGDQPQHF.